Each of the 30 T cell receptor beta chains below was sequenced from the same sample in a study of monozygotic twins with inflammatory bowel disease. TCRdb reprocessed the 5' RACE reads and keeps a single row for each CDR3 protein, giving no DNA. This sample contains about 300,000 distinct CDR3 sequences. Sequencing input: blood. These receptor sequences come from a human donor with ulcerative colitis or Crohn's disease, or a healthy co-twin of an affected twin (not recorded which).

The chain carries TRBV2 and TRBJ2-1; the TRBD1 assignment by TCRdb is unverifiable without DNA. Germline V CDR1 and CDR2: SNHLY, FYNNEI. The CDR3 consists of 14 residues. The CDR3 is CASSERTGSNEQFF. The variable domain in full, with the rest retrieved from reference TRBV2 and TRBJ2-1, is EPEVTQTPSHQVTQMGQEVILRCVPISNHLYFYWYRQILGQKVEFLVSFYNNEISEKSEIFDDQFSVERPDGSNFTLKIRSTKLEDSAMYFCASSERTGSNEQFFGPGTRLTVL.

The chain is built from TRBV11-2 and TRBJ2-5; lacking DNA, the TRBD2 call made by TCRdb goes unchecked. Per germline, CDR1 SGHAT and CDR2 FQNNGV. The CDR3 totals 14 residues. The CDR3 sequence: CASSKTSGKETQYF.

The CDR3 loop reads CASSIETGPYEQYF. The chain is built from TRBV7-6 and TRBJ2-7; TCRdb calls TRBD1, which cannot be checked without DNA. The CDR3 has 14 residues. In germline, CDR1 is SGHVS, CDR2 FNYEAQ.

The chain joins TRBV6-2 or TRBV6-3 to TRBJ2-5; lacking DNA, the TRBD2 call made by TCRdb goes unchecked. The CDR3 contains 15 residues. Germline V gene sequence: CDR1 MNHEY, CDR2 SVGEGT. CDR3 sequence reads: CASSYSGLGRETQYF.

The rearrangement joins TRBV6-1 to TRBJ2-1. The CDR3 sequence is 15 residues long. Germline CDR1 reads MNHNS; CDR2 reads SASEGT. CDR3: CASSQRVVLSNEQFF.

This rearrangement joins TRBV24-1 to TRBJ2-1; without DNA, the TCRdb call of TRBD2 cannot be checked. From germline, CDR1 is KGHDR and CDR2 SFDVKD. CDR3 length: 14 amino acids. CDR3 sequence reads: CATSDVTSFNEQFF.

V usage is TRBV7-2 and J usage is TRBJ2-1; lacking DNA, the TRBD1 call made by TCRdb goes unchecked. The germline gives CDR1 SGHTA, CDR2 FQGNSA. This CDR3 has 14 amino acids. CDR3 residues: CASSLVTGGNEQFF.

The chain carries TRBV10-3 and TRBJ2-5; TCRdb's D call of TRBD1 is untestable without DNA. The germline V gene encodes CDR1 ENHRY and CDR2 SYGVKD. CDR3 size: 13 residues. The CDR3 here is CAIRAGEEETQYF.

The J gene is TRBJ2-5, the V gene TRBV7-3; absent DNA, TCRdb's TRBD1 call cannot be checked. CDR3 length: 14 amino acids. Germline V lookup: CDR1 SGHTA, CDR2 FQGTGA. CDR3 residues: CASSHQGTGETQYF.

This sequence joins TRBV20-1 and TRBJ2-3; TCRdb's D call of TRBD1 is untestable without DNA. The CDR3 spans 15 residues. The germline V gene encodes CDR1 DFQATT and CDR2 SNEGSKA (reference sequence). CDR3 sequence reads: CSASAVREVTDTQYF.

This chain joins TRBV24-1 and TRBJ2-1; TCRdb's assignment of TRBD1 cannot be checked, as there is no DNA. Germline values: CDR1 KGHDR, CDR2 SFDVKD. CDR3 length equals 16 residues. The CDR3 protein is CATSDPPGSSYNEQFF.

The chain combines TRBV7-9 with TRBJ2-7; TCRdb selects TRBD1, and the lack of DNA leaves this call unchecked. From germline, CDR1 is SEHNR and CDR2 FQNEAQ (reference sequence). The CDR3 is 15 amino acids. Here the CDR3 reads CASSLGAGRSYEQYF.

The CDR3 sequence: CSAKQFSGANVLTF. The chain has TRBV20-1 and TRBJ2-6. The CDR3 consists of 14 residues. Germline V gene sequence: CDR1 DFQATT, CDR2 SNEGSKA (reference sequence).

This chain links TRBV20-1 with TRBJ2-4; the TCRdb call, TRBD1, lacks DNA for checking. The germline V gene has CDR1 DFQATT and CDR2 SNEGSKA (reference sequence). CDR3 length equals 14 residues. The CDR3 loop is CSARARDRGNIQYF.

The J gene is TRBJ2-5, the V gene TRBV5-1; TCRdb gives TRBD2 as the D gene, but with no DNA this cannot be confirmed. The CDR3 is 15 residues long. Per the germline V gene, CDR1 is SGHRS and CDR2 is YFSETQ. The CDR3 here is CASSFGLAGAETQYF.

The rearrangement joins TRBV24-1 to TRBJ2-5; TCRdb's D call, TRBD1, is unchecked because there is no DNA. The CDR3 covers 14 residues. Germline lookup yields CDR1 KGHDR and CDR2 SFDVKD. This CDR3 reads CATSDPVPRETQYF.

The chain links TRBV12-3 or TRBV12-4 to TRBJ2-2; TCRdb's D call, TRBD1, is unchecked because there is no DNA. CDR3 length: 16 residues. CDR3 sequence: CASSRPWTVNTGELFF.

The gene calls are TRBV29-1 and TRBJ2-7. CDR1 and CDR2 from the germline V gene are SQVTM and ANQGSEA. CDR3 length: 13 amino acids. The CDR3 spells CSARPFGSYEQYF.

CDR3 amino acids: CASSGGFLAGSYNEQFF. This chain links TRBV9 with TRBJ2-1; with no DNA, the TCRdb D assignment of TRBD2 cannot be verified. Germline CDR1 SGDLS, CDR2 YYNGEE. The CDR3 runs to 17 residues. The full variable domain, with the rest looked up from reference TRBV9 and TRBJ2-1, is DSGVTQTPKHLITATGQRVTLRCSPRSGDLSVYWYQQSLDQGLQFLIQYYNGEERAKGNILERFSAQQFPDLHSELNLSSLELGDSALYFCASSGGFLAGSYNEQFFGPGTRLTVL.

The chain combines TRBV7-2 with TRBJ2-1; TCRdb returns TRBD2, unconfirmable since there is no DNA. This CDR3 has 15 amino acids. Germline CDR1 SGHTA, CDR2 FQGNSA. The CDR3 reads CASSQTSGSMNEQFF.

The chain has TRBV6-1 and TRBJ2-4. The CDR3 loop spans 14 amino acids. Germline V gives CDR1 MNHNS, CDR2 SASEGT. CDR3 region: CASSESSLKNIQYF.

Here the CDR3 reads CASSAPSTDTQYF. This rearrangement joins TRBV7-2 to TRBJ2-3. CDR3 length: 13 residues. Germline V gives CDR1 SGHTA, CDR2 FQGNSA.

The CDR3 is CATSDSSTGTKNTEAFF. J is TRBJ1-1 and V is TRBV24-1; TCRdb names TRBD1, which stays unverified in the absence of DNA. Germline assignment: CDR1 KGHDR and CDR2 SFDVKD. The CDR3 is 17 amino acids.

V gene TRBV27 combines with J gene TRBJ2-5. The CDR3 is 14 amino acids. Germline values: CDR1 MNHEY, CDR2 SMNVEV (reference sequence). CDR3 region: CASSLWRSQETQYF.

The chain couples TRBV7-2 to TRBJ1-1. Germline CDR1 and CDR2: SGHTA and FQGNSA. The CDR3 is 15 residues long. The CDR3 sequence: CASSLTRDSNTEAFF. Filled out from reference TRBV7-2 and TRBJ1-1, the complete variable domain reads GAGVSQSPSNKVTEKGKDVELRCDPISGHTALYWYRQSLGQGLEFLIYFQGNSAPDKSGLPSDRFSAERTGGSVSTLTIQRTQQEDSAVYLCASSLTRDSNTEAFFGQGTRLTVV.

The rearrangement uses TRBV7-9 and TRBJ1-1; TCRdb gives TRBD1 as the D gene, but with no DNA this cannot be confirmed. The germline V gene has CDR1 SEHNR and CDR2 FQNEAQ (reference sequence). The CDR3 is 12 amino acids. This chain's CDR3 is CASSFRGPEAFF.

The V gene is TRBV7-2, the J gene TRBJ2-3; TCRdb names TRBD1, which stays unverified in the absence of DNA. Germline V gene data show CDR1 as SGHTA and CDR2 as FQGNSA. CDR3 length: 15 residues. CDR3 sequence: CASSSRGPRTDTQYF.

The chain joins TRBV9 to TRBJ1-2; TCRdb outputs TRBD1, but without DNA this stays unchecked. The CDR3 loop spans 15 amino acids. Germline V gives CDR1 SGDLS, CDR2 YYNGEE. The CDR3 protein is CASSAGTARNYGYTF.

The chain joins TRBV5-1 to TRBJ1-3. The CDR3 is 17 amino acids. Germline assignment: CDR1 SGHRS and CDR2 YFSETQ. CDR3 in amino acids: CASSPEPATGSGNTIYF.

This chain connects TRBV27 to TRBJ1-5; the TCRdb call, TRBD1, lacks DNA for checking. This CDR3 comprises 15 residues. The germline CDR1 and CDR2 sequences are MNHEY and SMNVEV (reference sequence). The CDR3 protein is CASSLSAGTAKPQHF.